The source of this T cell receptor (beta chain) is a study of OX40 agonist ivuxolimab in advanced cancers. Using immunoSEQ multiplex PCR, the repertoire was profiled, and TCRdb retains in-frame clones only, with some absent. There are roughly 53,000 clones in the sample; approximately 91% occur only once, and approximately 1.5% lies in the top ten. CDR3 size: 12 residues. V trimming: 5 bases; J trimming: 8 bases; junction bases outside the gene matches: 4. The V gene's germline CDR1 is MDHEN and CDR2 SYDVKM. V and J are TRBV28 and TRBJ1-1; 8 positions match TRBD1. The TCR originated in an adult with an advanced solid tumor such as melanoma, head and neck, liver or kidney cancer. Sequencing was performed on CD4+ or CD8+ T cells sorted from blood, taken in a trial of the OX40 agonist ivuxolimab. The CDR3 loop reads CASSRTGSEAFF. The CDR3 DNA reads as TGTGCCAGCAGTCGGACAGGGTCGGAAGCTTTCTTT.